This record concerns one TCR beta chain sequence. Its antigen is unknown. This specimen belongs to a study of blood T cells in healthy people across ages. Study findings and constraints: Because donor CMV status was unknown, expanded clonotype changes were possibly confounded.

The length of the CDR3 is 18 residues. Trimming removed 4 bases from V and 2 bases from J, with 24 bases in between. Germline V gene lookup returns CDR1 SGDLS and CDR2 YYNGEE. A J-beta primer mix and a sample-barcoded 5' primer were used in a second PCR of about 7 to 12 cycles. TCRdb re-derived calls from the 5' RACE reads in MiXCR, one entry per CDR3 protein. The sample carries over 950,000 distinct CDR3 sequences, just over 50% recorded once. Material: blood. The chain links TRBV9 to TRBJ2-5; D may correspond to TRBD1 or TRBD2 (6 bases each). The receptor was derived from a woman aged 60-70 years in good health. The CDR3 is CASSPSRGDVRGQETQYF. The CDR3 bases are TGTGCCAGCAGCCCCAGTAGGGGGGATGTTCGGGGTCAAGAGACCCAGTACTTC.